The rows below give T cell receptor beta chains drawn from one sample of a study of blood T cell repertoires in COVID-19. The protocol was immunoSEQ multiplex PCR, while the TCRdb copy is restricted to in-frame clones and leaves out a portion. The table lists fewer than 500,000 clones, about 85% of them singletons. Material for sequencing was PBMCs or T cells enriched from blood (not recorded which). These TCRs come from a woman aged 18-30 years with acute COVID-19. Both conserved end residues are part of each CDR3. A D gene is named only where the DNA matches it firmly. Only part of the rows carry a size: once, few, many, or a class if the clone is expanded.

V gene	D gene	clone size	J gene	CDR3 DNA	CDR3 protein
TRBV11-3	.	.	TRBJ2-5	TGTGCCAGCAGCCCCCGTTCCCCAAAGCCGGGACAAGGGCCTGAGACCCAGTACTTC	CASSPRSPKPGQGPETQYF
TRBV27	TRBD1	.	TRBJ2-7	TGTGCCACGTCACATCGGGACAGAGCTTTCGAGCAGTACTTC	CATSHRDRAFEQYF
TRBV5-4	TRBD2	.	TRBJ2-1	TGTGCCAGCAGCTTGCGACTAGCGGGAGATGAGCAGTTCTTC	CASSLRLAGDEQFF
TRBV5-4	TRBD2	.	TRBJ2-1	TGTGCCAGCAGCCCGGGACTAGCGGGACATGAAGAGCAGTTCTTC	CASSPGLAGHEEQFF
TRBV2	.	.	TRBJ2-6	TGTGCCAGCAGTACTAGGACCGTTCATTATGACGGGGCCAACGTCCTGACTTTC	CASSTRTVHYDGANVLTF
TRBV29-1	TRBD1	.	TRBJ1-5	TGCAGCGTTGTCCTGACAGGGGAGCAGCCCCAGCATTTT	CSVVLTGEQPQHF
TRBV28	TRBD1	.	TRBJ2-2	TGTGCCAGCAGTGCCACGGGACAGGGGGCGACCGGGGAGCTGTTTTTT	CASSATGQGATGELFF
TRBV5-6	TRBD1	.	TRBJ2-2	TGTGCCAGCAGCTTGTGGCCGGGACAGGGGACCGGGGAGCTGTTTTTT	CASSLWPGQGTGELFF
TRBV28	TRBD1	.	TRBJ1-6	TGTGCCAGCAGTCTAATAACCCTACAGGGGTTATTGAATTCACCCCTCCACTTT	CASSLITLQGLLNSPLHF
TRBV5-5	TRBD1	few	TRBJ2-3	TGTGCCAGCAGCGGGCGATCCGGGACAGCCGGAGATACGCAGTATTTT	CASSGRSGTAGDTQYF
TRBV11-2	TRBD2	.	TRBJ2-5	TGTGCCAGCAGCTCCTGGATTAGCGGGGGGGCCGGAGAGACCCAGTACTTC	CASSSWISGGAGETQYF